The source of this T cell receptor beta chain is a study of T-cell reconstitution after alpha-beta-depleted transplantation in children. Study-wide results and caveats: At one year after transplant, newly produced T cells mostly accounted for T-cell counts and diversity. Surviving recipient cells, namely T cells and thymic progenitors, were the source of high day-60 TCRbeta diversity in some patients. Several hundred expanded graft clones reportedly gave rise to the alpha-beta T cells present about two months after transplant.

The table lists this clonotype with many counts. Its antigen is currently unknown. Germline CDR1 SGHDN, CDR2 FVKESK. Trimming removed 1 base at V and 4 bases at J, with 10 bases between. There are 14 residues in the CDR3. A TCRbeta library incorporating unique molecular identifiers was prepared. TCRdb fed the PCR reads into MiXCR, producing one record per CDR3 protein. The sample includes approximately 110,000 distinct CDR3 sequences, around 10% seen only once; the top ten take approximately 36%. This material consisted of PBMCs, taken before TCRalphabeta/CD19-depleted stem cell transplant. This chain links TRBV14 with TRBJ2-5, with unresolved D. The origin of this receptor is a boy aged 2 to 9 with acute lymphoblastic leukemia, due to receive a stem cell transplant. CDR3 in amino acids: CASSQGGEVETQYF. CDR3 DNA sequence: TGTGCCAGCAGCCAAGGCGGAGAGGTAGAGACCCAGTACTTC.